These 9 T cell receptor beta chains share one sample of origin, sequenced in a study of TIL therapy for anti-PD-1-resistant metastatic lung cancer. Time point given: pre-treatment sample, taken before nivolumab and TIL therapy. Tumor tissue came from excised metastases, mostly pleural nodules or supraclavicular lymph nodes. This was the immunoSEQ v3 assay. Method: immunoSEQ multiplex PCR; TCRdb's copy keeps in-frame clones and lacks some. Of about 6,300 clones in the sample, approximately 66% were seen once. The material was tumor tissue, obtained at baseline. The receptors come from a person between 25 and 79 years old with non-small cell lung cancer.

In its sample, this clone was seen a few times. The V and J genes are TRBV6-2 or TRBV6-3 and TRBJ1-5; a weak D match, TRBD1 (5 bases). CDR3 length: 16 amino acids. V lost 3 bases and J lost 5, with 17 bases in between. Germline CDR1 is MNHEY and CDR2 is SVGEGT. Here the CDR3 reads CASSYVAGRTDQPQHF. The CDR3 DNA is TGTGCCAGCAGTTATGTTGCGGGGCGTACGGATCAGCCCCAGCATTTT.

The chain recombines TRBV6-2 or TRBV6-3 with TRBJ1-6, with D tentatively TRBD1 (5 bases). The V gene's germline CDR1 is MNHEY and CDR2 SVGEGT. The CDR3 contains 15 residues. Trimming took off 2 bases at V and 5 bases at J, with 10 bases between the two ends. The CDR3 protein is CASSYDGGNNSPLHF. In DNA form, the CDR3 reads TGTGCCAGCAGTTACGACGGGGGGAATAATTCACCCCTCCACTTT.

This chain joins TRBV28 and TRBJ2-5; 11 bases align to TRBD1. Germline values: CDR1 MDHEN, CDR2 SYDVKM. Losses at the gene ends were 5 bases for V and 3 bases for J; bases not matched to a gene: 5. There are 15 residues in the CDR3. The DNA of the CDR3 is TGTGCCAGCAGTCCCCGGACAGGGGGCGAAGAGACCCAGTACTTC. It translates to CASSPRTGGEETQYF.

The chain has TRBV27 and TRBJ2-7; the D gene is possibly TRBD2 (5 bases). Germline V lookup: CDR1 MNHEY, CDR2 SMNVEV (reference sequence). The CDR3 contains 13 residues. Trimming cost V 8 bases and J 1 base, with 12 bases left between them. The CDR3 sequence is CASAPSRSYEQYF. CDR3 sequence (DNA): TGTGCCAGCGCACCTAGCCGATCCTACGAGCAGTACTTC.

The chain joins TRBV12-2 to TRBJ2-1; the DNA was not compared with TRBD2, the D call given in the table. TRBV12-2 is a pseudogene. The CDR3 totals 17 residues. The CDR3 sequence: CASRPDVERGCYNEQFF. In DNA, the CDR3 is TGTGCAAGTCGCCCCGACGTCGAGCGGGGGTGTTACAATGAGCAGTTCTTC.

This sequence joins TRBV7-2 and TRBJ2-1; perhaps TRBD1 as D (6 bases). This CDR3 is 15 amino acids long. The germline V gene has CDR1 SGHTA and CDR2 FQGNSA. Trimming cost V 0 bases and J 9 bases, with 15 bases left between them. Here the CDR3 reads CASSLAQGRISEQFF. The CDR3 region has the DNA TGTGCCAGCAGCTTAGCGCAGGGGCGGATCAGTGAGCAGTTCTTC.

The genes are TRBV7-2 and TRBJ1-5; no reliable D call. The V gene lost 1 base and the J gene lost 1 base, with 8 bases spanning the gap. The germline CDR1 and CDR2 sequences are SGHTA and FQGNSA. The CDR3 extends over 15 amino acids. The CDR3: CASSLDSTSNQPQHF. The CDR3 nucleotides read TGTGCCAGCAGCTTAGACAGCACAAGCAATCAGCCCCAGCATTTT.

The chain joins TRBV19 to TRBJ1-1, with D unclear. Trimming left V 6 bases short and J 7 bases short, with 18 bases between. CDR1 and CDR2 (germline): LNHDA, SQIVND (reference sequence). The CDR3 sequence is 14 residues long. DNA of the CDR3: TGTGCCAGTAGCGATGACTATAGGAGAGGTGAAGCTTTCTTT. Translation: CASSDDYRRGEAFF. Using reference TRBV19 and TRBJ1-1 for the parts outside the CDR3, the full variable domain is DGGITQSPKYLFRKEGQNVTLSCEQNLNHDAMYWYRQDPGQGLRLIYYSQIVNDFQKGDIAEGYSVSREKKESFPLTVTSAQKNPTAFYLCASSDDYRRGEAFFGQGTRLTVV.

The chain carries TRBV19 and TRBJ1-5; 8 bases are shared with TRBD1. Germline V gene data show CDR1 as LNHDA and CDR2 as SQIVND (reference sequence). The CDR3 has 17 amino acids. V shed 4 bases, J shed 7 bases, and the junction held 15 bases outside the gene matches. The CDR3 loop is CASSTGTGGGLGQPQHF. CDR3 nucleotide sequence: TGTGCCAGTAGTACCGGGACAGGCGGGGGCCTTGGACAGCCCCAGCATTTT.